This entry lists 6 T cell receptor beta chains sequenced from one sample in a study of response to subunit inactivated influenza vaccine. TCRdb analysed the RT-PCR reads with MiXCR anew, one entry per CDR3 protein. The sample has about 540,000 distinct CDR3 sequences; roughly a quarter are singletons. These data were likewise used in another study, on T cells expressing NK-cell markers. This second study notes: For TCR beta, cDNA was produced by 5'RACE template switching with UMIs.

This specimen consisted of CD4+ T cells sorted from PBMCs, obtained 12 days after vaccination. The source of these receptors is a man aged 50-60 years who received an inactivated influenza vaccine.

V and J are TRBV3-1 and TRBJ2-1, with D possibly being TRBD1 (6 bases). Deletions cut 5 bases from V and 16 bases from J, with 21 bases between. From germline, CDR1 is LGHDT and CDR2 YNNKEL (reference sequence). The CDR3 has 13 residues. Written as DNA, the CDR3 is TGTGCCAGCAGCTTCCGAGGCCCAGGGGATCGATTCTTC. Translating gives CASSFRGPGDRFF.

This clonotype came up a few times. The chain employs TRBV4-1 and TRBJ1-1, with D unclear. Looked up from germline, CDR1 is MGHRA and CDR2 is YSYEKL. Between the trimmed V and J ends, which lost 0 bases and 6 bases, there was a span of 17 bases. The CDR3 runs to 16 residues. CDR3 bases: TGCGCCAGCAGCCAAGAGACCAGGCGGGCTATGGCTGAAGCTTTCTTT. Translating gives CASSQETRRAMAEAFF.

The chain joins TRBV29-1 to TRBJ2-7; 11 bases are shared with TRBD2. The J segment lost 2 bases and the V segment lost 7 bases, leaving 4 bases of the junction unmatched. The CDR3 consists of 13 residues. CDR1 and CDR2 from the germline V gene are SQVTM and ANQGSEA. The DNA for the CDR3 is TGCAGCGGAGCTAGCGGGGGGACCTACGAGCAGTACTTC. Its translation: CSGASGGTYEQYF.

The CDR3 DNA sequence: TGTGCCAGCAGTCGCAATGAGCAGTTCTTC. Translating it yields CASSRNEQFF. V and J are TRBV12-3 or TRBV12-4 and TRBJ2-1, with D uncertain. The CDR3 extends over 10 amino acids. The ends were cut back, 5 bases at V and 6 bases at J, with 2 bases in the middle.

The chain employs TRBV15 and TRBJ2-6, with a weak D call TRBD1 (6 bases). Germline CDR1 LNHNV, CDR2 YYDKDF (reference sequence). CDR3 length: 17 amino acids. V lost 3 bases and J lost 0, with 12 bases in between. The CDR3 region is CATSRDSQSSGANVLTF. CDR3 nucleotides: TGTGCCACCAGCAGGGACAGCCAGAGCTCTGGGGCCAACGTCCTGACTTTC.

The chain has TRBV10-3 and TRBJ2-5; 12 bases are shared with TRBD1. V shed 5 bases and J 5 bases; nucleotides not matched to a gene: 6. From germline, CDR1 is ENHRY and CDR2 SYGVKD. The CDR3 contains 15 residues. CDR3 bases: TGTGCCATCAGTCCCGGGACAGGGGGCAGTGAGACCCAGTACTTC. This codes for CAISPGTGGSETQYF.